The 16 T cell receptor beta chains listed next were all sequenced from one sample in a study of cytomegalovirus exposure and HLA in healthy donors. PCR used 60 Vbeta primers and 13 Jbeta primers. Data came from immunoSEQ multiplex PCR; TCRdb stores just in-frame clones and leaves some out. Here the sample spans fewer than 200,000 clones, 70% to 80% being singletons. The sample comprised PBMCs. These TCRs come from a woman aged 40 to 50 in good health and CMV-seronegative.

The genes are TRBV11-2 and TRBJ2-7; the D gene is possibly TRBD1 (6 bases). Trimming stripped 5 bases from V and 0 bases from J, with 20 bases between. The CDR3 has 17 amino acids. Germline V gene lookup returns CDR1 SGHAT and CDR2 FQNNGV. DNA for the CDR3: TGTGCCAGCAGCCCCCAGTTACGGGTAGGGGGCTCCTACGAGCAGTACTTC. Protein sequence: CASSPQLRVGGSYEQYF.

V usage is TRBV7-2 and J usage is TRBJ2-2; TRBD2 matches at 9 bases. This CDR3 comprises 15 residues. The V and J ends lost 5 bases and 1 base, in that order; junction bases with no gene match: 2. Germline values: CDR1 SGHTA, CDR2 FQGNSA. The CDR3 sequence is CASSVSGGNTGELFF. DNA of the CDR3: TGTGCCAGCAGCGTTAGCGGGGGGAACACCGGGGAGCTGTTTTTT.

The gene calls are TRBV5-1 and TRBJ2-2; D possibly corresponds to TRBD2 (6 bases). The germline V gene has CDR1 SGHRS and CDR2 YFSETQ. Trimming left V 4 bases short and J 9 bases short, with 25 bases between. The CDR3 extends over 17 amino acids. The DNA for the CDR3 is TGCGCCAGCAGCCCGGGACTCTCACTCCATCAGAACAGGGAGCTGTTTTTT. This translates into CASSPGLSLHQNRELFF.

V is TRBV28 and J is TRBJ1-1, with D unclear. Germline CDR1 reads MDHEN; CDR2 reads SYDVKM. The CDR3 has 13 amino acids. The V end lost 6 bases, the J end lost 1 base, and 9 bases lay between the germline ends. The CDR3 loop is CASRSSGNTEAFF. The CDR3 DNA sequence: TGTGCCAGCAGGTCATCAGGGAACACTGAAGCTTTCTTT.

CDR3 sequence reads: CASSSMGREVSSYNEQFF. The CDR3 DNA reads as TGTGCCAGCAGCTCAATGGGGCGGGAGGTAAGCTCCTACAATGAGCAGTTCTTC. The chain has TRBV7-8 and TRBJ2-1; the match to TRBD2 covers 8 bases. This CDR3 has 18 residues. V lost 4 bases, J lost 0 bases, and 11 bases stayed unmatched. The germline V gene has CDR1 SGHVS and CDR2 FQNEAQ. The full variable domain, completed using reference TRBV7-8 and TRBJ2-1, is GAGVSQSPRYKVAKRGQDVALRCDPISGHVSLFWYQQALGQGPEFLTYFQNEAQLDKSGLPSDRFFAERPEGSVSTLKIQRTQQEDSAVYLCASSSMGREVSSYNEQFFGPGTRLTVL.

This chain joins TRBV6-1 and TRBJ1-1, with 7 bases fitting TRBD1. Germline V CDR1 and CDR2: MNHNS, SASEGT. The CDR3 is 15 amino acids. V was pared by 6 bases and J by 1 base, with 8 bases of the junction left unmatched. CDR3 in DNA: TGTGCCAGCAGGCCTAGACAGGGCCAGAACACTGAAGCTTTCTTT. It encodes CASRPRQGQNTEAFF.

V is TRBV2 and J is TRBJ1-6; TRBD1 agrees at 7 bases. The CDR3 covers 15 residues. The germline V gene has CDR1 SNHLY and CDR2 FYNNEI. Losses at the gene ends were 8 bases for V and 4 bases for J; bases not matched to a gene: 8. CDR3 DNA sequence: TGTGCCAGCCGCCGGGACAGCCAATATAATTCACCCCTCCACTTT. Its translation is CASRRDSQYNSPLHF.

This clone was counted only a few times. The V and J genes are TRBV7-9 and TRBJ2-1, with TRBD2 identical over 13 bases. The CDR3 has 15 residues. Trimming at V came to 4 bases and at J to 13 bases, leaving 10 bases not matched to a gene. Per germline, CDR1 SEHNR and CDR2 FQNEAQ (reference sequence). CDR3 sequence reads: CASSSFGLAGVEQFF. In DNA, the CDR3 is TGTGCCAGCAGCTCCTTCGGACTAGCGGGGGTGGAACAGTTCTTC. Full variable domain (outside the CDR3, taken from reference TRBV7-9 and TRBJ2-1): DTGVSQNPRHKITKRGQNVTFRCDPISEHNRLYWYRQTLGQGPEFLTYFQNEAQLEKSRLLSDRFSAERPKGSFSTLEIQRTEQGDSAMYLCASSSFGLAGVEQFFGPGTRLTVL.

The genes are TRBV15 and TRBJ2-6; 7 nucleotides agree with TRBD1. The CDR3 is 21 amino acids. V lost 0 bases to trimming and J lost 1 base; unmatched junction nucleotides: 15. From germline, CDR1 is LNHNV and CDR2 YYDKDF (reference sequence). In DNA, the CDR3 is TGTGCCACCAGCAGAGAAGAAACAGGGGCCTTAATACTATCTGGGGCCAACGTCCTGACTTTC. Amino acids: CATSREETGALILSGANVLTF.

The CDR3 coding sequence is TGTGCCAGCAGCTTAGGAGGGTCACCGGCCTACGAGCAGTACTTC. Amino acids: CASSLGGSPAYEQYF. J is TRBJ2-7 and V is TRBV7-6, with D possibly TRBD2 on 5 matching bases. Germline CDR1 is SGHVS and CDR2 is FNYEAQ. The CDR3 runs 15 residues. With 1 base removed from V and 2 bases from J, the gap between germline ends came to 12 bases.

The chain is built from TRBV7-2 and TRBJ2-5; a weak D match, TRBD2 (5 bases). Trimming removed 1 base from V and 5 bases from J, with 14 bases in between. CDR3 size: 15 residues. Germline V lookup: CDR1 SGHTA, CDR2 FQGNSA. CDR3 in DNA: TGTGCCAGCAGCTTAGGCCCGGGGAACATTGAGACCCAGTACTTC. Translated, it gives CASSLGPGNIETQYF.

This clone has just one count. The rearrangement joins TRBV19 to TRBJ1-2; TRBD1 might be the D (5 bases). Germline values: CDR1 LNHDA, CDR2 SQIVND (reference sequence). V lost 8 bases and J 8 bases, leaving 15 bases between the germline ends. The CDR3 contains 12 residues. The CDR3 protein is CASSQGLQGYTF. DNA for the CDR3: TGTGCCAGTTCCCAGGGACTACAAGGCTACACCTTC.

CDR3 in amino acids: CAIRQGLVTEAFF. Here the CDR3 DNA reads TGTGCCATCAGACAGGGTTTAGTGACTGAAGCTTTCTTT. The chain couples TRBV10-3 to TRBJ1-1; possible D gene TRBD1, 6 bases. CDR3 length equals 13 residues. The germline V gene has CDR1 ENHRY and CDR2 SYGVKD. V lost 6 bases and J 5 bases, leaving 13 bases between the germline ends.

This clone was seen only a few times. J is TRBJ1-5 and V is TRBV5-1, with TRBD1 as a possible D gene (5 bases). Germline V CDR1 and CDR2: SGHRS, YFSETQ. The CDR3 has 15 amino acids. Trimming stripped 0 bases from V and 4 bases from J, with 11 bases between. CDR3 nucleotide sequence: TGCGCCAGCAGCTTGGTCCCAGGGCTAAATCAGCCCCAGCATTTT. Translating gives CASSLVPGLNQPQHF.

This clone was seen a single time. The chain combines TRBV4-1 with TRBJ2-7; no reliable D call. The V end was cut by 0 bases, the J end by 9 bases, with 12 bases between. Per the germline V gene, CDR1 is MGHRA and CDR2 is YSYEKL. The CDR3 is 13 residues long. CDR3 sequence (DNA): TGCGCCAGCAGCCAAGAGGTACGTGAGAGGCAGTACTTC. Translation gives CASSQEVRERQYF.

A single count supports this clone. V gene TRBV5-4 combines with J gene TRBJ2-1; 7 bases match TRBD2. Germline CDR1 SGHNT, CDR2 YYREEE (reference sequence). The CDR3 has 13 amino acids. J lost 10 bases, V lost 4 bases, and 8 bases had no gene match. The CDR3 coding sequence is TGTGCCAGCAGCGTCGGGACTACCCACGAGCAGTTCTTC. It yields the protein CASSVGTTHEQFF.